This T cell receptor beta chain was documented in a study of lung T cells in sarcoidosis with Löfgren's syndrome. Turning to the study itself: Sarcoidosis features CD4+ T cell accumulation in bronchoalveolar lavage fluid.

The CDR3 length is 14 residues. V shed 5 bases and J 6 bases; nucleotides not matched to a gene: 9. This clonotype was picked up a small number of times. Its cognate antigen is unknown. General study points: Shared TRAV12-1 and TRBV2 CDR3 motifs were reported across several patients. Recognition of an unidentified sarcoidosis antigen was only suggested.

MiXCR was run by TCRdb on the reads, yielding one entry per CDR3 protein. The sample has 6,500 to 9,000 distinct CDR3 sequences; more than 20% are singletons. Specimen: CD4+ T cells from bronchoalveolar lavage fluid. The chain recombines TRBV12-3 or TRBV12-4 with TRBJ2-7; 8 bases line up with TRBD2. This TCR derives from a human donor with sarcoidosis (Löfgren's syndrome or another form), or a control subject (not recorded which). The CDR3 coding sequence is TGTGCCAGCAGTCCCCCGGGGGGGTTCGTCGAGCAGTACTTC. Translating gives CASSPPGGFVEQYF.